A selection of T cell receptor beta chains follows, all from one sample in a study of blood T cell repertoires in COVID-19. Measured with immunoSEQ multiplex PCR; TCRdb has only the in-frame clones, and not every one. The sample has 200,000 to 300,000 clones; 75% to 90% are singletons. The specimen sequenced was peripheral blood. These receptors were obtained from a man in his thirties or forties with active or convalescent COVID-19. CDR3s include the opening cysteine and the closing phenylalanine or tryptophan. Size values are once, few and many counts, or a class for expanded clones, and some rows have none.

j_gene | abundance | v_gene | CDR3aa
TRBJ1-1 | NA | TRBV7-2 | CASSAWGVNTEAFF
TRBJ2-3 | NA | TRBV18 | CASSPTTPPDTQYF
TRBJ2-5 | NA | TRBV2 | CASSEMRLAGQETQYF
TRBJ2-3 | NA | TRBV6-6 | CASNQGLADHTDTQYF
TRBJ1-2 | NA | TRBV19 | CASSITRQVDYFNYGYTF
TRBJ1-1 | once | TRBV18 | CASSPGLATNTEAFF
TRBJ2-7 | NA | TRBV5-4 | CASSLGLAGSYEQYF
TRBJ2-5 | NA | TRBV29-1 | CSVGNQETQYF
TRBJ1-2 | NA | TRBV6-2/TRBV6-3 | CASSYARGLYYGYTF
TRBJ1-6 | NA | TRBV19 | CASAVGDGNSPLHF
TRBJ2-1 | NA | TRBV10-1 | CASSEDRSSYNEQFF